This T cell receptor (beta chain) was found in a study of control samples from healthy donors and cancer patients. In regard to this clone: Other DNA sequences in this sample translate to the same CDR3.

Some clones are missing from TCRdb's copy, which holds only in-frame ones; the method was immunoSEQ multiplex PCR. The sample lists 54,000 or so clones, approximately 95% seen once, with roughly 2.3% in the top ten. This CDR3 has 12 residues. Looked up from germline, CDR1 is SGHTA and CDR2 is FQGNSA. The V gene lost 3 bases and the J gene lost 5 bases, with 7 bases spanning the gap. The V call is TRBV7-2, the J call TRBJ1-1; perhaps TRBD1 as D (5 bases). The clonotype was recovered from a man aged 25 to 45 in good health. The sample comprised blood. The CDR3 spells CASSFEGTEAFF. The CDR3 nucleotides are TGTGCCAGCAGCTTCGAGGGGACTGAAGCTTTCTTT.